The source of this T cell receptor beta chain is a study of T cell changes during pregnancy in multiple sclerosis. CDR1 MNHEY and CDR2 SMNVEV come from the germline V gene (reference sequence). The CDR3 has 16 residues. Trimming stripped 0 bases from V and 3 bases from J, with 12 bases between. Assay: immunoSEQ multiplex PCR; the TCRdb copy retains only in-frame clones and omits some. This table holds roughly 99,000 clones, around 92% found once. The starting material was peripheral blood, obtained after pregnancy. The TCR originated in a female donor in good health, enrolled as a control in a pregnancy study. The chain uses TRBV27 and TRBJ2-1, with D possibly being TRBD1 (5 bases). CDR3 in DNA: TGTGCCAGCAGTTTATCAGCCGGACAAATCTACAATGAGCAGTTCTTC. Protein: CASSLSAGQIYNEQFF.